This T cell receptor (beta chain) was captured by sequencing in a study of metastatic and nonmetastatic thyroid tumors. Looking at the study overall: Repertoires from blood and tumor or nodule tissue of malignant and benign thyroid patients were compared.

The CDR3 length is 19 residues. CDR1 is SGHTA, CDR2 FQGTGA, per germline. J lost 3 bases, V lost 4 bases, and 17 bases had no gene match. In the authors' methods: For papillary thyroid cancer, a distant-metastasis classifier was constructed from CDR3 differences observed across clinicopathological groups. TCRdb reprocessed the PCR reads using MiXCR. What appears here as the V and J calls and clone size reflects TCRdb's work, not the paper's. The sample has 39,000 or so clones; roughly 45% are singletons. Points on this clone: Its matching antigen is unknown.

Whole-study findings and limits: Malignant tumors reportedly showed significantly higher TCR beta diversity than benign nodules in both blood and tumor.

Patients were all untreated before their thyroid surgery. Sequenced input: tumor tissue. This sequence joins TRBV7-3 and TRBJ1-5, with 8 nucleotides matching TRBD1. The clonotype comes from a male donor with papillary thyroid cancer or a benign thyroid nodule (not recorded which). Some clones in this sample may be carry-over from other donors' samples. The CDR3 protein is CASSSRGFHGQGFNQPQHF. The CDR3 bases are TGTGCCAGCAGCTCAAGGGGGTTTCACGGACAGGGCTTCAATCAGCCCCAGCATTTT.